This T cell receptor beta chain was recorded in a study of cytomegalovirus exposure and HLA in healthy donors. With 60 Vbeta and 13 Jbeta primers, the PCR was carried out. Sequencing used immunoSEQ multiplex PCR; TCRdb keeps in-frame clones, though not all of them. The repertoire holds around 95,000 clones, approximately 74% seen once, with about 1.7% in the top ten. This CDR3 has 18 residues. Germline assignment: CDR1 LGHNT and CDR2 FRNRAP. Trimming removed 4 bases from V and 7 bases from J; junction bases left unmatched: 10. This rearrangement joins TRBV12-5 to TRBJ2-1, with 16 bases that match TRBD2. The receptor's source is a male donor in good health and CMV-seronegative. Sample: PBMCs. The CDR3 coding sequence is TGTGCTAGTGGTTCGGGACTAGCGGGAGGGGTTGGAGGGAATGAGCAGTTCTTC. This encodes CASGSGLAGGVGGNEQFF.